The 5 T cell receptor beta chains below come from one sample, sequenced in a study of blood T cell repertoires in COVID-19. Produced via immunoSEQ multiplex PCR; TCRdb's table is partial and in-frame only. Among about 300,000 clones listed, 90% were seen once. Sequencing input: PBMCs or T cells enriched from blood (not recorded which). These receptors all come from a young woman with acute COVID-19.

About this clone: The same CDR3 also results from other DNA sequences found in this sample. This rearrangement joins TRBV28 to TRBJ1-1; unclear D gene. Trimming shortened V by 2 bases and J by 0 bases, and 7 bases separated the two germline ends. Looked up from germline, CDR1 is MDHEN and CDR2 is SYDVKM. CDR3 length equals 14 residues. This CDR3 is CASSLGLMNTEAFF. The CDR3 DNA sequence: TGTGCCAGCAGTTTAGGGCTTATGAACACTGAAGCTTTCTTT.

CDR3 coding DNA: TGCAGCGTTGATAGGGGACAGGGGTACGGCTACACCTTC. It codes for CSVDRGQGYGYTF. The rearrangement links TRBV29-1 to TRBJ1-2; 10 bases match TRBD1. This CDR3 has 13 residues. Germline trimming cut 3 bases from V and 8 bases from J; bases unmatched to any gene: 6. CDR1 SQVTM and CDR2 ANQGSEA come from the germline V gene.

The V and J genes are TRBV5-1 and TRBJ2-1, with D tentatively TRBD2 (5 bases). In germline, CDR1 is SGHRS, CDR2 YFSETQ. V was shortened by 0 bases and J by 0 bases, with 10 bases between the two germline ends. There are 16 residues in the CDR3. DNA of the CDR3: TGCGCCAGCAGCTTGGCCGGGGATTACTCCTACAATGAGCAGTTCTTC. It codes for CASSLAGDYSYNEQFF.

This chain links TRBV28 with TRBJ2-6, with 10 nucleotides matching TRBD2. There are 17 residues in the CDR3. Germline V gene lookup returns CDR1 MDHEN and CDR2 SYDVKM. V lost 3 bases, J lost 3 bases, and 5 bases stayed unmatched. The CDR3 region has the DNA TGTGCCAGCAGTTTTCTAGCGGGAGCTAGTGGGGCCAACGTCCTGACTTTC. Protein: CASSFLAGASGANVLTF. Drawing the rest from reference TRBV28 and TRBJ2-6, the complete variable domain is DVKVTQSSRYLVKRTGEKVFLECVQDMDHENMFWYRQDPGLGLRLIYFSYDVKMKEKGDIPEGYSVSREKKERFSLILESASTNQTSMYLCASSFLAGASGANVLTFGAGSRLTVL.

The chain joins TRBV15 to TRBJ2-3; D is possibly TRBD2 (6 bases). This CDR3 is built from 13 residues. Germline V CDR1 and CDR2: LNHNV, YYDKDF (reference sequence). The V end lost 0 bases, the J end lost 11 bases, and 12 bases lay between the germline ends. The CDR3 loop is CATSREVRGGQYF. CDR3 sequence (DNA): TGTGCCACCAGCAGAGAAGTCCGGGGAGGGCAGTATTTT. Filled out from reference TRBV15 and TRBJ2-3, the complete variable domain reads DAMVIQNPRYQVTQFGKPVTLSCSQTLNHNVMYWYQQKSSQAPKLLFHYYDKDFNNEADTPDNFQSRRPNTSFCFLDIRSPGLGDTAMYLCATSREVRGGQYFGPGTRLTVL.